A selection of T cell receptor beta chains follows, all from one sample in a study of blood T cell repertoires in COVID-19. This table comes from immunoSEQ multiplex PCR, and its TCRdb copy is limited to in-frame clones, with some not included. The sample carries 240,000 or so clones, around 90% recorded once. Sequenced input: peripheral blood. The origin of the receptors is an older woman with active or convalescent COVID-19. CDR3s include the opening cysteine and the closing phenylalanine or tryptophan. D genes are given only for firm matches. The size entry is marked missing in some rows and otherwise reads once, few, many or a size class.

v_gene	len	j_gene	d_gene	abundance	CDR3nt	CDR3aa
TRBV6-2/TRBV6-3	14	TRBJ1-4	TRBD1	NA	TGTGCCAGCAGTTACTCGCCAGGGGGCGAAAAACTGTTTTTT	CASSYSPGGEKLFF
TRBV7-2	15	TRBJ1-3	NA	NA	TGTGCCAGCAGCTTACTCTACAGAAGGGAGGACACCATATATTTT	CASSLLYRREDTIYF
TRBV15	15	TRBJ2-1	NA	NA	TGTGCCACCAGCAGAGATATAAGCCCGCACAATGAGCAGTTCTTC	CATSRDISPHNEQFF
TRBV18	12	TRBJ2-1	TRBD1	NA	TGTGCCAGCTCACTAAGGACAGGGGAGCAGTTCTTC	CASSLRTGEQFF
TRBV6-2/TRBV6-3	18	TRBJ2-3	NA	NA	TGTGCCAGCAGTACATCCCCCACAGGGAGCCTTAGCACAGATACGCAGTATTTT	CASSTSPTGSLSTDTQYF
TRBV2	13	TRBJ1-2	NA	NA	TGTGCCAGCATGAGGGACTACCTCTATGGCTACACCTTC	CASMRDYLYGYTF
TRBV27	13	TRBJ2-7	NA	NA	TGTGCCAGCAGCCCCGGGGATTCCTACGAGCAGTACTTC	CASSPGDSYEQYF
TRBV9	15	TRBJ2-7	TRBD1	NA	TGTGCCAGCAGCGGCCGGGACAGGGGCTCCTACGAGCAGTACTTC	CASSGRDRGSYEQYF
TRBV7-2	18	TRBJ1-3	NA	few	TGTGCCAGCAGCTCCCATCGAGGGGCGGGGATCACGGGAAACACCATATATTTT	CASSSHRGAGITGNTIYF
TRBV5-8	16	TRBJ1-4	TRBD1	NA	TGTGCCAGCAGCTGGGACAGGGGGCGCGGTAATGAAAAACTGTTTTTT	CASSWDRGRGNEKLFF
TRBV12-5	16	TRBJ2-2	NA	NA	TGTGCTAGTGGTTTGGAAAGGGGCTACAACACCGGGGAGCTGTTTTTT	CASGLERGYNTGELFF
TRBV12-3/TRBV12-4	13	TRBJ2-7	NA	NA	TGTGCCAGCAGTTTTCCCGGGGGAGGCGAGCAGTACTTC	CASSFPGGGEQYF
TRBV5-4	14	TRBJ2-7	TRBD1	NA	TGTGCCAGCAGCTTTAGGGACAGGGGAGACGAGCAGTACTTC	CASSFRDRGDEQYF
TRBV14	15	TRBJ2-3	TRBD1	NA	TGTGCCAGCAGCCTCCGGACAGGGGCGACAGATACGCAGTATTTT	CASSLRTGATDTQYF